These 25 T cell receptor beta chains were all obtained from the same sample, sequenced in a study of T cell changes during pregnancy in multiple sclerosis. Using immunoSEQ multiplex PCR, the repertoire was profiled, and TCRdb retains in-frame clones only, with some absent. This sample has tens of thousands of clones, with approximately 90% found just once. The sequences come from CD8+ T cells from peripheral blood mononuclear cells, collected in the first trimester of pregnancy. The receptors were gathered from a female donor with multiple sclerosis, enrolled in a pregnancy study.

The chain links TRBV5-6 to TRBJ2-3; TRBD2 matches at 7 bases. J was trimmed by 4 bases and V by 0 bases; bases with no gene match: 8. The CDR3 has 16 residues. From germline, CDR1 is SGHDT and CDR2 YYEEEE. The CDR3 DNA is TGTGCCAGCAGCTTGGACGCGGGAGTTGACGCAGATACGCAGTATTTT. Translating it yields CASSLDAGVDADTQYF.

CDR3 bases: TGTGCCACCCGAACGGGACTAGCGGGAGTGAATGAGCAGTTCTTC. It codes for CATRTGLAGVNEQFF. The chain combines TRBV27 with TRBJ2-1; 14 bases are shared with TRBD2. V lost 10 bases and J lost 7; bases outside the gene matches: 9. This CDR3 spans 15 amino acids. The germline V gene encodes CDR1 MNHEY and CDR2 SMNVEV (reference sequence).

The chain carries TRBV28 and TRBJ2-7, with a weak D call TRBD1 (6 bases). Germline CDR1 is MDHEN and CDR2 is SYDVKM. The CDR3 has 14 residues. Trimming removed 5 bases at V and 2 bases at J, with 13 bases between. This CDR3 is CASSEQGSTYEQYF. The CDR3 DNA is TGTGCCAGCAGTGAACAGGGATCCACCTACGAGCAGTACTTC.

The chain is built from TRBV9 and TRBJ1-4; TRBD1 might be the D (5 bases). CDR1 and CDR2 from the germline V gene are SGDLS and YYNGEE. V was clipped by 0 bases and J by 5 bases, with 14 bases between them. The CDR3 contains 16 residues. The CDR3 DNA follows: TGTGCCAGCAGCGTAGGGGGGGGACCGTTGAATGAAAAACTGTTTTTT. Protein sequence: CASSVGGGPLNEKLFF.

The CDR3 reads CASSQDQVLAGGSEQYF. The DNA for the CDR3 is TGCGCCAGCAGCCAAGATCAGGTGCTAGCGGGAGGGAGCGAGCAGTACTTC. The V call is TRBV4-1, the J call TRBJ2-7, with 12 bases fitting TRBD2. V shed 0 bases and J 6 bases; nucleotides not matched to a gene: 9. Germline values: CDR1 MGHRA, CDR2 YSYEKL. The CDR3 is 17 amino acids.

J is TRBJ2-1 and V is TRBV19; D is undetermined. The CDR3 spans 11 residues. V was pared by 4 bases and J by 7 bases, with 5 bases between. The V gene's germline CDR1 is LNHDA and CDR2 SQIVND (reference sequence). The CDR3 coding sequence is TGTGCCAGTAGTAGCGGTAATGAGCAGTTCTTC. Its protein product is CASSSGNEQFF.

This rearrangement joins TRBV5-4 to TRBJ2-3; 8 bases are shared with TRBD1. CDR1 SGHNT and CDR2 YYREEE come from the germline V gene (reference sequence). V shed 1 base and J 1 base; nucleotides not matched to a gene: 5. This CDR3 has 16 residues. The CDR3 loop reads CASSLRTGFGTDTQYF. The CDR3 DNA sequence: TGTGCCAGCAGCTTGCGGACAGGGTTTGGCACAGATACGCAGTATTTT.

This chain connects TRBV28 to TRBJ2-4; 11 nucleotides line up with TRBD1. The germline V gene has CDR1 MDHEN and CDR2 SYDVKM. V dropped 2 bases and J dropped 7; count of bases not matched to a gene: 1. The CDR3 consists of 14 residues. This CDR3 is CASSLRDRGNIQYF. In nucleotides, the CDR3 is TGTGCCAGCAGTTTAAGGGACAGGGGGAACATTCAGTACTTC.

The rearrangement links TRBV7-9 to TRBJ2-5; 9 bases map to TRBD1. The trim removed 4 bases at V and 5 bases at J, leaving 5 bases unmatched. This CDR3 spans 14 amino acids. Germline V gives CDR1 SEHNR, CDR2 FQNEAQ (reference sequence). CDR3 DNA: TGTGCCAGCAGCTCCGGGGACAGGGAGGAGACCCAGTACTTC. It codes for CASSSGDREETQYF.

V usage is TRBV29-1 and J usage is TRBJ2-3; no clear D gene. Germline CDR1 and CDR2: SQVTM and ANQGSEA. Trimming took off 7 bases at V and 0 bases at J, with 8 bases between the two ends. This CDR3 is 12 amino acids long. The chain's CDR3 is CSALRSTDTQYF. Written as DNA, the CDR3 is TGCAGCGCCCTGCGGAGCACAGATACGCAGTATTTT.

The V gene is TRBV27, the J gene TRBJ2-7; TRBD2 aligns across 7 bases. J lost 4 bases, V lost 4 bases, and 19 bases had no gene match. Germline V lookup: CDR1 MNHEY, CDR2 SMNVEV (reference sequence). This CDR3 spans 18 amino acids. CDR3 region: CASSSDFSGEGRGYEQYF. As DNA, the CDR3 is TGTGCCAGCAGTTCAGATTTCTCGGGGGAGGGCCGTGGGTACGAGCAGTACTTC.

This sequence joins TRBV11-2 and TRBJ2-3, with TRBD2 matching 11 bases. The CDR3 contains 17 residues. In germline, CDR1 is SGHAT, CDR2 FQNNGV. The V segment lost 1 base and the J segment 0 bases; nucleotides outside the gene matches: 3. CDR3 loop: CASSLGRLAGSTDTQYF. The CDR3 nucleotides read TGTGCCAGCAGCTTAGGGAGACTAGCGGGGAGCACAGATACGCAGTATTTT. Full variable domain (remainder filled in from reference TRBV11-2 and TRBJ2-3): EAGVAQSPRYKIIEKRQSVAFWCNPISGHATLYWYQQILGQGPKLLIQFQNNGVVDDSQLPKDRFSAERLKGVDSTLKIQPAKLEDSAVYLCASSLGRLAGSTDTQYFGPGTRLTVL.

This chain links TRBV2 with TRBJ1-4, with D possibly TRBD1 on 6 matching bases. The CDR3 runs to 15 residues. Per the germline V gene, CDR1 is SNHLY and CDR2 is FYNNEI. Trimming pared 9 bases from V and 0 bases from J, leaving 14 bases between. The CDR3 DNA reads as TGTGCCAGTTATACAGGGAAGTCAACTAATGAAAAACTGTTTTTT. Translated: CASYTGKSTNEKLFF.

The chain carries TRBV19 and TRBJ2-1, with D possibly being TRBD1 (6 bases). The CDR3 runs 15 residues. CDR1 and CDR2 from the germline V gene are LNHDA and SQIVND (reference sequence). V lost 5 bases, J lost 6 bases, and 17 bases lay in between. CDR3 in DNA: TGTGCCAGTAGTGCCGACCCGCCAGGGGTCAATGAGCAGTTCTTC. It specifies CASSADPPGVNEQFF. Drawing the rest from reference TRBV19 and TRBJ2-1, the complete variable domain is DGGITQSPKYLFRKEGQNVTLSCEQNLNHDAMYWYRQDPGQGLRLIYYSQIVNDFQKGDIAEGYSVSREKKESFPLTVTSAQKNPTAFYLCASSADPPGVNEQFFGPGTRLTVL.

This chain connects TRBV6-4 to TRBJ2-1; 11 nucleotides align to TRBD2. CDR1 is MRHNA and CDR2 is SNTAGT in the germline V gene. This CDR3 has 15 residues. V was pared by 3 bases and J by 5 bases, with 3 bases of the junction left unmatched. DNA of the CDR3: TGTGCCAGCAGTGAACTAGCGGGAGAACACAATGAGCAGTTCTTC. Amino acids: CASSELAGEHNEQFF.

V is TRBV4-2 and J is TRBJ2-2; 12 bases are a match to TRBD2. This CDR3 has 19 amino acids. From germline, CDR1 is LGHNA and CDR2 YNFKEQ. Trimming at V came to 0 bases and at J to 4 bases, leaving 9 bases not matched to a gene. The chain's CDR3 is CASSQEPPPSGRATGELFF. CDR3 DNA sequence: TGTGCCAGCAGCCAAGAGCCGCCCCCTAGCGGGAGGGCCACCGGGGAGCTGTTTTTT.

The chain couples TRBV13 to TRBJ2-7; possibly TRBD1 for D (5 bases). V was cut by 5 bases and J by 4 bases, with 9 bases left in between. CDR1 and CDR2 from the germline V gene are PRHDT and FYEKMQ (reference sequence). The CDR3 has 12 amino acids. As DNA, the CDR3 is TGTGCCAGCAGCCTAGACAGTTACGAGCAGTACTTC. Amino acid sequence: CASSLDSYEQYF.

V gene TRBV5-6 combines with J gene TRBJ2-1, with a tentative D call TRBD2 (7 bases). Germline CDR1 reads SGHDT; CDR2 reads YYEEEE. This CDR3 region has 16 residues. Trimming cost V 0 bases and J 5 bases, with 15 bases left between them. The DNA for the CDR3 is TGTGCCAGCAGCTTGGCGGGCGGGGGCCTCCACAATGAGCAGTTCTTC. Protein: CASSLAGGGLHNEQFF.

This clone was seen a single time. The rearrangement joins TRBV27 to TRBJ2-7; 11 nucleotides align to TRBD2. J gave up 0 bases and V 6 bases, and 7 bases lay outside the gene matches. The CDR3 totals 16 residues. Looked up from germline, CDR1 is MNHEY and CDR2 is SMNVEV (reference sequence). The CDR3 DNA reads TGTGCCAGCAGCCTGACTAGCGGGGATACCTCCTACGAGCAGTACTTC. Protein sequence: CASSLTSGDTSYEQYF.

V is TRBV9 and J is TRBJ2-1; 8 bases align to TRBD2. V trimming: 0 bases; J trimming: 0 bases; junction bases outside the gene matches: 11. There are 19 residues in the CDR3. Germline lookup yields CDR1 SGDLS and CDR2 YYNGEE. The chain's CDR3 is CASSVVVGSGTSSYNEQFF. CDR3 nucleotides: TGTGCCAGCAGCGTAGTGGTTGGTAGCGGGACGAGCTCCTACAATGAGCAGTTCTTC.

V gene TRBV27 combines with J gene TRBJ2-1, with D maybe TRBD2 (6 bases). From germline, CDR1 is MNHEY and CDR2 SMNVEV (reference sequence). V was shortened by 0 bases and J by 1 base, with 13 bases between the two germline ends. The CDR3 is 17 amino acids. CDR3 amino acids: CASSLSAGGPSYNEQFF. As DNA, the CDR3 is TGTGCCAGCAGTTTATCCGCAGGAGGGCCATCCTACAATGAGCAGTTCTTC.

The chain has TRBV15 and TRBJ1-5; 7 nucleotides line up with TRBD1. Germline V gives CDR1 LNHNV, CDR2 YYDKDF (reference sequence). CDR3 length: 14 amino acids. J was trimmed by 4 bases and V by 4 bases; bases with no gene match: 4. This CDR3 reads CATSKTGRNQPQHF. The CDR3 DNA is TGTGCCACCAGCAAGACAGGGCGAAATCAGCCCCAGCATTTT.

The rearrangement uses TRBV7-2 and TRBJ2-5; TRBD2 might be the D (7 bases). The CDR3 loop spans 17 amino acids. V shed 2 bases and J shed 3 bases, with 19 bases lying between them. CDR1 is SGHTA, CDR2 FQGNSA, per germline. Written as DNA, the CDR3 is TGTGCCAGCAGCTTAAGGCTCGGTGGGGGGGCGAAAGAGACCCAGTACTTC. Protein sequence: CASSLRLGGGAKETQYF.

The rearrangement joins TRBV15 to TRBJ1-5, with 9 positions matching TRBD1. The CDR3 loop spans 17 amino acids. Germline CDR1 is LNHNV and CDR2 is YYDKDF (reference sequence). With V trimmed by 8 bases and J by 2 bases, 13 bases remained unmatched. CDR3 region: CATGPGDRVSGNQPQHF. In DNA, the CDR3 is TGTGCCACCGGGCCCGGGGACAGGGTTTCGGGCAATCAGCCCCAGCATTTT.

The sample holds one count of this clone. The chain uses TRBV29-1 and TRBJ2-1; D is perhaps TRBD2 (6 bases). The CDR3 is made up of 16 amino acids. Germline CDR1 and CDR2: SQVTM and ANQGSEA. V lost 6 bases, J lost 0 bases, and 18 bases lay in between. CDR3 DNA: TGCAGCGTAGACCAAAAGGCGGGAAGCTCCTACAATGAGCAGTTCTTC. The encoded protein is CSVDQKAGSSYNEQFF.